This T cell receptor beta chain was identified in a study of shared clonotypes between healthy human individuals. Study findings and constraints: The donor pool, a small one, limited the genetic and exposure-history diversity represented. In general, naive subsets displayed greater estimated richness than memory subsets did.

V was cut by 5 bases and J by 4 bases, with 18 bases left in between. Germline V lookup: CDR1 LNHNV, CDR2 YYDKDF (reference sequence). The CDR3 length is 15 residues. Naive CD8 cells were CD45RO-negative, positively selected for CCR7, excluding terminally differentiated effector memory CD45RA+ cells. Each sample came from a Caucasian adult donor living in Nashville, Tennessee. Each subset's genomic DNA was split evenly across several immunoSEQ plates. Clones were read by immunoSEQ multiplex PCR, and TCRdb kept only the in-frame ones, dropping some. The sample records more than 2 million clones, less than 95% being singletons. With respect to this clone: What it binds is not known.

The specimen sequenced was naive CD8+ T cells sorted from blood. The TCR sequence derives from a man between 18 and 35 years old in good health. This chain connects TRBV15 to TRBJ2-7, with unresolved D. The CDR3 spells CATSEERGVVYEQYF. The CDR3 bases are TGTGCCACCAGCGAAGAGCGAGGAGTGGTTTACGAGCAGTACTTC.